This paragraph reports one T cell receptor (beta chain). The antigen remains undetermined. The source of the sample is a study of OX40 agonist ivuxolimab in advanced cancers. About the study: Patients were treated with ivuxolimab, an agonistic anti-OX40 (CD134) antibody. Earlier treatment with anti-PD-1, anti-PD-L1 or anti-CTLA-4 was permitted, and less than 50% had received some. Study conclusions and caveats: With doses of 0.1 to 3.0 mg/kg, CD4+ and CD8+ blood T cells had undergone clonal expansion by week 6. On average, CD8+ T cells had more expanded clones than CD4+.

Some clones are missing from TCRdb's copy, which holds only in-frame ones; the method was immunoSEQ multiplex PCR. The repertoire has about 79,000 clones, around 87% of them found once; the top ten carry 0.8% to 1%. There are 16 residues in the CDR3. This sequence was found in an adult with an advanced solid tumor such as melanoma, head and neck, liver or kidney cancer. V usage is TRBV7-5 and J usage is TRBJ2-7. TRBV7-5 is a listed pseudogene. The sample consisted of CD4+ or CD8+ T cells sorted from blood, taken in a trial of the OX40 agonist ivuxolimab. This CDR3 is CVRSLDRDGMGDEQYF. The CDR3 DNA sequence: TGTGTCAGAAGCTTAGATAGGGACGGGATGGGGGACGAGCAGTACTTC.